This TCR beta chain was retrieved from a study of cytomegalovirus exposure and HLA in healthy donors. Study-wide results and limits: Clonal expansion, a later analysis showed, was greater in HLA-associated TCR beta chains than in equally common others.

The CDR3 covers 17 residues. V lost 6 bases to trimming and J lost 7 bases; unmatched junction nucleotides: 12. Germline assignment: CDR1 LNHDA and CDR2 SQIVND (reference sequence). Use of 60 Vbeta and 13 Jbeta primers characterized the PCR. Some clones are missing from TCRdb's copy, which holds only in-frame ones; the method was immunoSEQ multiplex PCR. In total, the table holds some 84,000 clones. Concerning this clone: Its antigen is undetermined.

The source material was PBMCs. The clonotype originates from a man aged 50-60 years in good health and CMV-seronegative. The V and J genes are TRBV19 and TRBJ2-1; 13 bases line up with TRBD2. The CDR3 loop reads CASSRTSGGDLGNEQFF. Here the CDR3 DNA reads TGTGCCAGTAGCAGGACTAGCGGGGGAGATTTAGGGAATGAGCAGTTCTTC.